These T cell receptor beta chains were read from a single sample in a study of PD-L1 blockade in urothelial cancer. Some clones are missing from TCRdb's copy, which holds only in-frame ones; the method was immunoSEQ multiplex PCR. The sample lists 95,000 to 130,000 clones; approximately 90% were seen once. The sample was PBMCs, taken around atezolizumab (anti-PD-L1) treatment. The receptors stem from a man aged 55 to 70 with urothelial cancer. Both conserved end residues are trimmed from each CDR3.

j_call v_call cdr3_aa
TRBJ1-1 TRBV2 ASSDPGNTEAF
TRBJ2-5 TRBV30 AWKLEGTQY
TRBJ2-3 TRBV5-5 ASSRGRSFTDTQY
TRBJ1-3 TRBV9 ASSVLPTGGGNTIY
TRBJ1-6 TRBV7-9 ASTTGQGPNSPLH
TRBJ2-2 TRBV28 ATRGGGAPWNTGELF
TRBJ1-2 TRBV7-9 ASSLDSGTLYGYT
TRBJ2-3 TRBV5-6 ASSRGLAGTGDTQY
TRBJ1-2 TRBV11-3 ASSAVAGSYGYT
TRBJ2-5 TRBV5-4 ASSPGLSETQY
TRBJ2-6 TRBV5-6 ASSSLGLAGISGANVLT
TRBJ2-1 TRBV7-3 ASSLISTHYNEQF
TRBJ1-2 TRBV4-3 ASNSQGVDYGYT
TRBJ1-1 TRBV4-2 ASSQGQDVGTEAF
TRBJ2-5 TRBV18 ASSPLQGGQETQY
TRBJ2-3 TRBV7-3 ASSWTSGGLTDTQY
TRBJ2-4 TRBV9 ASSVGAQPDIQY
TRBJ2-5 TRBV7-9 ASSPGGAGGQETQY
TRBJ2-5 TRBV18 ASSPLTTGANQETQY
TRBJ1-5 TRBV5-5 ASSSYDRGGQPQH
TRBJ2-5 TRBV7-2 ASSLRWGDQETQY
TRBJ2-5 TRBV19 ASSQTGLETQY
TRBJ2-5 TRBV5-6 ASSLERGKETQY
TRBJ2-3 TRBV5-4 ASSLEGGGARDTQY
TRBJ2-5 TRBV19 ASSIRQGQETQY
TRBJ1-2 TRBV6-1 ASSETGGASGYT
TRBJ2-7 TRBV29-1 SVEGSPSYEQY
TRBJ2-1 TRBV6-1 ASNGRLSSYNEQF
TRBJ1-2 TRBV13 ASSSSGTDYGYT
TRBJ2-7 TRBV7-3 ASSPSGQGNENEQY
TRBJ2-3 TRBV7-7 ASSLGQGARTDTQY
TRBJ1-5 TRBV2 ASGGQYNQPQH
TRBJ1-1 TRBV28 ASSHPTGGLTEAF
TRBJ1-1 TRBV5-1 ASSLSPNTEAF
TRBJ2-2 TRBV5-1 ASSSRSRETLRNTGELF
TRBJ2-3 TRBV14 ASSQLAGGDTQY
TRBJ2-3 TRBV19 ASRQGSTDTQY
TRBJ1-2 TRBV19 ASSPGTGYGYT
TRBJ2-7 TRBV28 ASRSGQGVREQY
TRBJ2-3 TRBV9 ASARGQGPGQY
TRBJ2-1 TRBV6-5 ASRGGADPNNEQF
TRBJ2-2 TRBV10-3 AISERGGETGELF
TRBJ1-1 TRBV7-2 ASSPDWNTEAF
TRBJ2-3 TRBV7-2 ASSLFGLAGGMADTQY
TRBJ2-1 TRBV10-3 AIQGAVSNEQF
TRBJ2-7 TRBV5-1 ASSLARVPYEQY
TRBJ1-2 TRBV18 ASSPRRERGYT